This T cell receptor beta chain was sequenced for a study of Graves' ophthalmopathy and Graves' hyperthyroidism. RNA transcripts were the template, and TCR beta CDR3 regions were amplified from them. The first-round RT-PCR employed HTBI primers together with the Qiagen OneStep RT-PCR kit. A multiplex PCR was then performed as the second round. TCRdb reanalysed the multiplex PCR reads using MiXCR and keeps one entry per CDR3 protein. The data show about half a million distinct CDR3 sequences, roughly 14% seen once. Germline lookup yields CDR1 MNHEY and CDR2 SMNVEV (reference sequence). This CDR3 has 15 residues. V shed 5 bases and J 7 bases; nucleotides not matched to a gene: 10. This clonotype was seen more than once but under ten times.

The TCR originated in a woman younger than 45 with Graves' ophthalmopathy. The sequenced sample consisted of blood. The chain joins TRBV27 to TRBJ1-5, with 8 bases identical to TRBD1. The CDR3 DNA reads as TGTGCCAGCAGTCCGGATTACAGGGGGGAACAGCCCCAGCATTTT. Translating it yields CASSPDYRGEQPQHF.